This T cell receptor beta chain came from a study of naive and memory T cell subsets. Whole-study results and caveats: Naive repertoires, especially CD8, held a few larger clonotypes, possibly memory cells re-expressing CD45RA.

This clonotype came up many times. Its matching antigen is unknown. Both TRBC1 and TRBC2 were covered by a beta constant-region primer of two equimolar oligonucleotides. Nested alpha and beta constant-region primers with the SP2 primer drove four PCR rounds on ligated cDNA. In TCRdb, the UMI-ligation and nested PCR reads were re-called with MiXCR into one record per CDR3 protein. This table has approximately 90,000 distinct CDR3 sequences, approximately 10% appearing once. The material sequenced was naive CD4+ T cells from blood. This clonotype was sampled from a human donor in good health.

The CDR3 protein is CASSSTSGIQETQYF. DNA of the CDR3: TGTGCCAGCAGCTCGACTAGCGGGATTCAGGAGACCCAGTACTTC. This chain connects TRBV7-6 to TRBJ2-5; the match to TRBD2 covers 11 bases. From germline, CDR1 is SGHVS and CDR2 FNYEAQ. With 4 bases clipped from V and 5 bases from J, the junction kept 6 bases outside the gene matches. This CDR3 is built from 15 residues.